The TCR beta chain under discussion was sequenced for a study of blood T cell repertoires in COVID-19. Generated by immunoSEQ multiplex PCR, the TCRdb table keeps only in-frame clones and is missing some. Among about 150,000 clones listed, approximately 90% were seen once. Trimming took 1 base from V and 0 from J; bases not matched to a gene: 4. The CDR3 is 17 amino acids. Germline V CDR1 and CDR2: SGHVS, FQNEAQ. Sequencing used peripheral blood. The rearrangement links TRBV7-8 to TRBJ2-2; TRBD2 matches 8 bases. This TCR was sampled from a woman aged 45-65 years with active or convalescent COVID-19. The CDR3 is CASSLGTSGPNTGELFF. CDR3 bases: TGTGCCAGCAGCTTAGGCACTAGCGGACCGAACACCGGGGAGCTGTTTTTT.